This T cell receptor (beta chain) was profiled in a study of T cell responses to AZD1222 COVID-19 vaccine. To note about this clone: The antigen remains unidentified.

Sequenced by immunoSEQ multiplex PCR; TCRdb stores in-frame clones only, minus some. The repertoire holds about 85,000 clones, 80% to 90% seen once, with 6% to 9% in the top ten. General observations from the study: CD4 TCRs linked to vaccination spanned spike, dominating at 160-218 and 743-854.

The germline CDR1 and CDR2 sequences are SGDLS and YYNGEE. This CDR3 contains 14 residues. The V and J ends lost 0 bases and 2 bases respectively, with 9 bases between them. The clonotype was recovered from an adult in good health. The rearrangement uses TRBV9 and TRBJ2-7; D gene uncertain. This specimen consisted of peripheral blood, obtained on day 0 of AZD1222 vaccination. The CDR3 region is CASSVGGGTYEQYF. The CDR3 bases are TGTGCCAGCAGCGTAGGGGGTGGTACCTACGAGCAGTACTTC.